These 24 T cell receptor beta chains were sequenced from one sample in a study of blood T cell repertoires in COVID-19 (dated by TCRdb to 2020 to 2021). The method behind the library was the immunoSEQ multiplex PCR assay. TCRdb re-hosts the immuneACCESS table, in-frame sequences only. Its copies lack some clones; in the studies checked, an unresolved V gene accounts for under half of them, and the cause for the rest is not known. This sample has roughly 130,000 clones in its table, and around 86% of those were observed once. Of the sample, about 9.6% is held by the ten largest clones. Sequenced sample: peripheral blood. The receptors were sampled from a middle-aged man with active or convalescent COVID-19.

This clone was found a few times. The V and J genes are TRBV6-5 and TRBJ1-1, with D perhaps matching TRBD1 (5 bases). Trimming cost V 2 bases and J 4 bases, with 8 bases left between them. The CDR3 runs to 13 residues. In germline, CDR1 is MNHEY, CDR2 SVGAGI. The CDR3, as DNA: TGTGCCAGCAGTTACATCGGGGGCACTGAAGCTTTCTTT. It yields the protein CASSYIGGTEAFF.

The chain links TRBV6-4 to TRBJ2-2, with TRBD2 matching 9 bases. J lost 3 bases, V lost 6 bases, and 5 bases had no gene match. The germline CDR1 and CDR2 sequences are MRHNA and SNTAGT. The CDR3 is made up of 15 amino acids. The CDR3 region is CASSPLAGHTGELFF. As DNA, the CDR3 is TGTGCCAGCAGCCCCCTAGCGGGGCACACCGGGGAGCTGTTTTTT.

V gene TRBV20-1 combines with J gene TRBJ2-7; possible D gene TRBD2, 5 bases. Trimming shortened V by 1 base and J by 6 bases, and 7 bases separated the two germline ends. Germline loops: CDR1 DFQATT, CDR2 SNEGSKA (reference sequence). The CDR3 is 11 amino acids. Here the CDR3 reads CSARAGFEQYF. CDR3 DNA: TGCAGTGCTAGAGCGGGGTTCGAGCAGTACTTC.

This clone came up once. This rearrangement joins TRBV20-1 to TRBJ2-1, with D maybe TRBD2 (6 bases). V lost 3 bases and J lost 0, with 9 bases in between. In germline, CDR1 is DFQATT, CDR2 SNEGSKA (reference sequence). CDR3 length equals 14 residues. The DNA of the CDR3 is TGCAGTGCTAGTCTCGGGGGCTCCTACAATGAGCAGTTCTTC. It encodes CSASLGGSYNEQFF.

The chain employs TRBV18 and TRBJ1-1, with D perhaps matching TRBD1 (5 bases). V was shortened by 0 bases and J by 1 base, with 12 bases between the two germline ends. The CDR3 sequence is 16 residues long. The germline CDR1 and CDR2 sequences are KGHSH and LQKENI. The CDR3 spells CASSPPSTDRNTEAFF. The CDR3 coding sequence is TGTGCCAGCTCACCACCCAGTACTGACAGGAACACTGAAGCTTTCTTT.

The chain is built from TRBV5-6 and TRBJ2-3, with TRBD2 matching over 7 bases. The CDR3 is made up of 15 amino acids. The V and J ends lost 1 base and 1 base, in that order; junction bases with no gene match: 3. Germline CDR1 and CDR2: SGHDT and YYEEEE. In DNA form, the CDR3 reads TGTGCCAGCAGCTTGAATCTAGCGGGCACAGATACGCAGTATTTT. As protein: CASSLNLAGTDTQYF.

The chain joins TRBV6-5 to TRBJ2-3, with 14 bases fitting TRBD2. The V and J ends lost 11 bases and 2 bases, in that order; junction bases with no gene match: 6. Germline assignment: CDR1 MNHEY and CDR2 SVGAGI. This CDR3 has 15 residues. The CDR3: CASRTSGGYTDTQYF. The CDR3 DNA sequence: TGTGCCTCCCGGACTAGCGGGGGGTACACAGATACGCAGTATTTT.

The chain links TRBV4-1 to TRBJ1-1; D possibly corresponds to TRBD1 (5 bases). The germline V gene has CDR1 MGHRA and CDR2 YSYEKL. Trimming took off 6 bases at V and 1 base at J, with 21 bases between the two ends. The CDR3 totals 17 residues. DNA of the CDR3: TGCGCCAGCAGTGTAATCCAGACCTCGACAGAGAACACTGAAGCTTTCTTT. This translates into CASSVIQTSTENTEAFF.

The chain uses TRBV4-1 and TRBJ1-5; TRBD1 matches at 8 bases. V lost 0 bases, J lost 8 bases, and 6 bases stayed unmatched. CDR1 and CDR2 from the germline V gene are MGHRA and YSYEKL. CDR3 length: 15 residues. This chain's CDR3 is CASSQEGQGTKPQHF. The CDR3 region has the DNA TGCGCCAGCAGCCAAGAAGGACAGGGAACTAAGCCCCAGCATTTT.

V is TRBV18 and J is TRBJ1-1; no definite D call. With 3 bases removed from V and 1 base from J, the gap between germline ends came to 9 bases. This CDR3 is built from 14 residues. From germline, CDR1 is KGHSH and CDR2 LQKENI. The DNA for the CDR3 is TGTGCCAGCTCACCCATGACTGAGAACACTGAAGCTTTCTTT. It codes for CASSPMTENTEAFF.

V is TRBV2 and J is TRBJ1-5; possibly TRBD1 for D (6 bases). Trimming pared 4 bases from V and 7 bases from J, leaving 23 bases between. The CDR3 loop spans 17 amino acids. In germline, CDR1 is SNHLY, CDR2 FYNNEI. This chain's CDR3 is CASSALGTRGGGQPQHF. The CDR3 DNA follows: TGTGCCAGCAGTGCTCTAGGGACTAGGGGAGGGGGACAGCCCCAGCATTTT.

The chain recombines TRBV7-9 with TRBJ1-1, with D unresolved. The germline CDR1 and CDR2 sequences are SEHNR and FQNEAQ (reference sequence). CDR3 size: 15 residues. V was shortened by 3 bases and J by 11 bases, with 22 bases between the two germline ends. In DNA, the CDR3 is TGTGCCAGCAGCTTTTCCCCCCTTGGCTCTAGCTTGGCTTTCTTT. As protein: CASSFSPLGSSLAFF.

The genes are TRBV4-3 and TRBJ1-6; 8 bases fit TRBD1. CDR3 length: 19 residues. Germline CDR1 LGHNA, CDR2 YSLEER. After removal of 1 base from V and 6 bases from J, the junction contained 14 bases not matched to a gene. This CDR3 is CASSQALPSGQGGNSPLHF. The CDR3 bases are TGCGCCAGCAGCCAAGCCCTACCAAGCGGACAGGGAGGTAATTCACCCCTCCACTTT.

DNA for the CDR3: TGTGCCAGCAGCCTTACAAGTCCAACTAATGAAAAACTGTTTTTT. It yields the protein CASSLTSPTNEKLFF. This sequence joins TRBV3-1 (or the pseudogene TRBV3-2) and TRBJ1-4; D unclear. From germline, CDR1 is LGHDT and CDR2 YNNKEL (reference sequence). This CDR3 contains 15 residues. The V and J ends lost 4 bases and 0 bases respectively, with 9 bases between them.

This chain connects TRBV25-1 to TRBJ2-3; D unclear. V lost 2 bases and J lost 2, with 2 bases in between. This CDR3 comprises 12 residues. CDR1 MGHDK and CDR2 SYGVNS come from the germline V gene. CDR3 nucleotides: TGTGCCAGCAGTGAACACACAGATACGCAGTATTTT. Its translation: CASSEHTDTQYF. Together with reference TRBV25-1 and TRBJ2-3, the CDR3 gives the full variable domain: EADIYQTPRYLVIGTGKKITLECSQTMGHDKMYWYQQDPGMELHLIHYSYGVNSTEKGDLSSESTVSRIRTEHFPLTLESARPSHTSQYLCASSEHTDTQYFGPGTRLTVL.

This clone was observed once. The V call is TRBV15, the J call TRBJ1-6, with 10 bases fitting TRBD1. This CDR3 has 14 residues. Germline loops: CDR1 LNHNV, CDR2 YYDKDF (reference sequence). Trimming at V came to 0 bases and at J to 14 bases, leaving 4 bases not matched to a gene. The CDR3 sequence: CATSRDQGTGALHF. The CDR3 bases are TGTGCCACCAGCAGAGATCAAGGGACAGGGGCCCTCCACTTT.

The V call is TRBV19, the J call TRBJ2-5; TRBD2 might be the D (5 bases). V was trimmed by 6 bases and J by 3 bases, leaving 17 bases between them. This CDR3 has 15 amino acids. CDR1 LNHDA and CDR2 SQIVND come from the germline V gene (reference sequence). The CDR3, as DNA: TGTGCCAGTAGACCGACAAGCGTGGGAGAAGAGACCCAGTACTTC. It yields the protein CASRPTSVGEETQYF.

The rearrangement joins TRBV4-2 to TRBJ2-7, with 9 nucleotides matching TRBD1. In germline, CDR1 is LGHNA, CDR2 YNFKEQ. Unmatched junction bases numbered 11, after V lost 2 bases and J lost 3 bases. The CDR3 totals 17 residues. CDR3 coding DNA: TGTGCCAGCAGCCAAATGGGACAGGGTATTTCTCGCTACGAGCAGTACTTC. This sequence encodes CASSQMGQGISRYEQYF.

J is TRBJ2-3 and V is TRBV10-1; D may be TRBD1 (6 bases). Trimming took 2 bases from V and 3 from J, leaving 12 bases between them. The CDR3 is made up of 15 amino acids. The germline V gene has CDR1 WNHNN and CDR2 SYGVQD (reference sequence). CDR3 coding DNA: TGCGCCAGCAGTGAGGGGCAGGGGATTACAGATACGCAGTATTTT. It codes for CASSEGQGITDTQYF.

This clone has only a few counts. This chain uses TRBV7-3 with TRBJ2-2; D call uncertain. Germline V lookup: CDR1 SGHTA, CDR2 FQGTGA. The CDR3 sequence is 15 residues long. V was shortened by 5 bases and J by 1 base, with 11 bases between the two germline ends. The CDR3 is CASSPRPLNTGELFF. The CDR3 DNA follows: TGTGCCAGCAGCCCGAGGCCACTGAACACCGGGGAGCTGTTTTTT.

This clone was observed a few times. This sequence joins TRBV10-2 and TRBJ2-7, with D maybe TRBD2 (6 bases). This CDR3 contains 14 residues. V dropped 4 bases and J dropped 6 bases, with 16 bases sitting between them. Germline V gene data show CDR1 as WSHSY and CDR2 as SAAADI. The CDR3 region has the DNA TGCGCCAGCAGTGCAGGGAGGTTCGGCGGCGAGCAGTACTTC. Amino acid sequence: CASSAGRFGGEQYF.

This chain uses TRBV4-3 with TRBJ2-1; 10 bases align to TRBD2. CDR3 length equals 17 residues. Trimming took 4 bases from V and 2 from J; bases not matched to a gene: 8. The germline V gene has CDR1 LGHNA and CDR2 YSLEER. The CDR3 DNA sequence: TGCGCCAGCAGCCCGGGAGGGCTAGCGGGGGCCTACAATGAGCAGTTCTTC. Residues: CASSPGGLAGAYNEQFF.

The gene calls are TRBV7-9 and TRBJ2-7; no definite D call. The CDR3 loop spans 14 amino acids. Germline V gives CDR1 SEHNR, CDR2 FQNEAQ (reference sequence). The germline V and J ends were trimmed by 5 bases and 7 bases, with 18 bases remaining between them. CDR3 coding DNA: TGTGCCAGCAGCCCGCCTACACCCGACTTGGAGCAGTACTTC. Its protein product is CASSPPTPDLEQYF.

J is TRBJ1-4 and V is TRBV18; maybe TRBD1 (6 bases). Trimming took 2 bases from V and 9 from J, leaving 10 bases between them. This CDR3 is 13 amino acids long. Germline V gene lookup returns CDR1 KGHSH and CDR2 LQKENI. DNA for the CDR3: TGTGCCAGCTCACCAGGGCAGGGGCAAAAACTGTTTTTT. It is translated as CASSPGQGQKLFF.